These 5 T cell receptor beta chains were sequenced from one sample in a study of breast tumors, draining lymph nodes, adjacent tissues. Axillary draining lymph nodes of breast cancer patients supplied the node samples. TCRdb reanalysed the multiplex PCR reads using MiXCR and keeps one entry per CDR3 protein. Seen here are 200,000 to 250,000 distinct CDR3 sequences, under 40% observed once, and the top ten hold approximately 3.6%. Sequencing was performed on axillary lymph node tissue. The receptors were gathered from a female donor with breast cancer. Some clones in this sample may be carry-over from other donors' samples.

This clonotype was recorded at least ten times. The chain recombines TRBV19 with TRBJ2-4; D unresolved. The germline V and J ends were trimmed by 4 bases and 7 bases, with 8 bases remaining between them. The germline V gene has CDR1 LNHDA and CDR2 SQIVND (reference sequence). The length of the CDR3 is 12 residues. The CDR3 protein is CASSTGMNIQYF. The CDR3 coding sequence is TGTGCCAGTAGTACCGGAATGAACATTCAGTACTTC. The full variable domain, its missing parts supplied by reference TRBV19 and TRBJ2-4, is DGGITQSPKYLFRKEGQNVTLSCEQNLNHDAMYWYRQDPGQGLRLIYYSQIVNDFQKGDIAEGYSVSREKKESFPLTVTSAQKNPTAFYLCASSTGMNIQYFGAGTRLSVL.

This clonotype was counted at least ten times. V gene TRBV4-3 combines with J gene TRBJ1-3, with a possible D match to TRBD1 (5 bases). Germline V lookup: CDR1 LGHNA, CDR2 YSLEER. With 2 bases removed from V and 3 bases from J, the gap between germline ends came to 11 bases. The CDR3 sequence is 15 residues long. The CDR3 region is CASSQQGSYGNTIYF. CDR3 DNA sequence: TGCGCCAGCAGCCAACAGGGATCGTATGGAAACACCATATATTTT.

The genes are TRBV2 and TRBJ1-1; unclear D gene. This CDR3 region has 14 residues. V lost 4 bases to trimming and J lost 1 base, with 10 bases between them. CDR1 and CDR2 (germline): SNHLY, FYNNEI. The CDR3 reads CASSVKVKNTEAFF. CDR3 coding DNA: TGTGCCAGCAGTGTGAAGGTTAAGAACACTGAAGCTTTCTTT.

As for this clonotype: A much larger clone lies one base from this, so it may be a read error. The rearrangement uses TRBV7-2 and TRBJ2-5; 8 bases agree with TRBD2. The CDR3 is 15 amino acids. Germline V CDR1 and CDR2: SGHTA, FQGNSA. CDR3 residues: CVSSFAGTSVETQHF. DNA of the CDR3: TGTGTCAGCAGCTTTGCCGGGACTAGTGTTGAGACCCAGCACTTC. Complete variable domain (other parts from reference TRBV7-2 and TRBJ2-5): GAGVSQSPSNKVTEKGKDVELRCDPISGHTALYWYRQSLGQGLEFLIYFQGNSAPDKSGLPSDRFSAERTGGSVSTLTIQRTQQEDSAVYLCVSSFAGTSVETQHFGPGTRLLVL.

Remarks on this clonotype: Given a much more abundant clone one base away, this may be a read error. The rearrangement joins TRBV11-3 to TRBJ2-7; D ambiguous. There are 11 residues in the CDR3. CDR1 and CDR2 from the germline V gene are SGHNT and YENEEA. The CDR3 DNA reads TGTGCCAGCAGCTCCTCGGACGAGCCGTACTTC. It yields the protein CASSSSDEPYF.